This note documents a single T cell receptor (beta chain) sequence. This entry belongs to a study of control samples from healthy donors and cancer patients. Sequencing used immunoSEQ multiplex PCR; TCRdb keeps in-frame clones, though not all of them. The table has 95,000 to 100,000 clones, around nine tenths seen once. Trimming took 5 bases from V and 5 from J, leaving 12 bases between them. The CDR3 extends over 13 amino acids. The chain links TRBV12-3 or TRBV12-4 to TRBJ1-2; D unclear. The sequenced material came from blood. The sequence derives from a man aged 30 to 45 in good health. The CDR3 protein is CASSPGRGYGYTF. CDR3 DNA: TGTGCCAGCAGTCCCGGGCGTGGGTATGGCTACACCTTC.